This T cell receptor (beta chain) stems from a study of shared clonotypes between healthy human individuals. Study-level information: Donors consisted of two women and a few men between 18 and 49. The study's findings and limits: Clonotypes not shared had lower generation probabilities than those common to all four donors.

Splitting of CD4+ cells produced CD45RA+ naive and CD45RA-negative memory subsets. The repertoire was sequenced with immunoSEQ multiplex PCR; TCRdb's copy has only in-frame clones and lacks some. This sample yields around 1.5 million clones, of which 95% to 99% are seen a single time; roughly 0.42% belongs to the top ten. Concerning this clone itself: The target antigen is unknown.

Between the trimmed V and J ends, which lost 2 bases and 2 bases, there was a span of 24 bases. The V gene's germline CDR1 is KGHSH and CDR2 LQKENI. The CDR3 has 19 amino acids. The chain couples TRBV18 to TRBJ2-5; tentatively, D is TRBD1 or TRBD2 (6 bases each). Material: naive CD4+ T cells sorted from blood. Subset defined: CD45RA+ positively selected. The source of this sequence is a man aged 25-40 years in good health. The CDR3 region is CASSPSLRVSGGRQETQYF. The CDR3 region has the DNA TGTGCCAGCTCACCATCTCTAAGGGTGTCCGGGGGCAGGCAAGAGACCCAGTACTTC.